The 20 T cell receptor beta chains below come from one sample, sequenced in a study of blood T cell repertoires in COVID-19. Clones were read by immunoSEQ multiplex PCR, and TCRdb kept only the in-frame ones, dropping some. The sample includes 130,000 to 150,000 clones, about four fifths of them seen just once. What was sequenced was peripheral blood. The receptors stem from a human donor in a cohort sampled during active COVID-19.

The gene calls are TRBV18 and TRBJ2-7, with D uncertain. Germline-derived CDR1 and CDR2 are KGHSH and LQKENI. V dropped 3 bases and J dropped 3 bases, with 15 bases sitting between them. This CDR3 has 15 amino acids. CDR3 amino acids: CASSPPEESNYEQYF. The CDR3 DNA follows: TGTGCCAGCTCACCTCCAGAGGAGTCCAACTACGAGCAGTACTTC. Variable domain in full (rest from reference TRBV18 and TRBJ2-7): NAGVMQNPRHLVRRRGQEARLRCSPMKGHSHVYWYRQLPEEGLKFMVYLQKENIIDESGMPKERFSAEFPKEGPSILRIQQVVRGDSAAYFCASSPPEESNYEQYFGPGTRLTVT.

The J gene is TRBJ2-1, the V gene TRBV27; tentative D call: TRBD2 (6 bases). Germline V gene data show CDR1 as MNHEY and CDR2 as SMNVEV (reference sequence). This CDR3 is 15 amino acids long. The V end lost 2 bases, the J end lost 1 base, and 9 bases lay between the germline ends. The CDR3 sequence: CASSLPGVSYNEQFF. Written as DNA, the CDR3 is TGTGCCAGCAGTTTACCGGGAGTGTCCTACAATGAGCAGTTCTTC.

The chain couples TRBV7-3 to TRBJ2-6, with 7 bases that match TRBD1. Per the germline V gene, CDR1 is SGHTA and CDR2 is FQGTGA. This CDR3 has 19 residues. With 2 bases clipped from V and 3 bases from J, the junction kept 13 bases outside the gene matches. This CDR3 is CASSLSALTGKGGANVLTF. The CDR3 bases are TGTGCCAGCAGCTTATCCGCCTTGACAGGGAAAGGTGGGGCCAACGTCCTGACTTTC. The full variable domain, rest sourced from reference TRBV7-3 and TRBJ2-6, is GAGVSQTPSNKVTEKGKYVELRCDPISGHTALYWYRQSLGQGPEFLIYFQGTGAADDSGLPNDRFFAVRPEGSVSTLKIQRTERGDSAVYLCASSLSALTGKGGANVLTFGAGSRLTVL.

This clone was recorded only once. The rearrangement links TRBV6-6 to TRBJ2-7, with D maybe TRBD1 (6 bases). CDR1 MNHNY and CDR2 SVGAGI come from the germline V gene (reference sequence). V lost 6 bases and J lost 1, with 16 bases in between. The CDR3 spans 15 residues. The chain's CDR3 is CASRSGQGSSYEQYF. Written as DNA, the CDR3 is TGTGCCAGCAGATCTGGTCAGGGGTCATCCTACGAGCAGTACTTC.

This chain links TRBV11-3 with TRBJ2-2; weak D call: TRBD1 (6 bases). There are 15 residues in the CDR3. The V gene's germline CDR1 is SGHNT and CDR2 YENEEA. V lost 3 bases to trimming and J lost 0 bases, with 8 bases between them. The CDR3 nucleotides read TGTGCCAGCAGCTTCAGGGGTCCGAACACCGGGGAGCTGTTTTTT. The encoded protein is CASSFRGPNTGELFF.

CDR3 DNA: TGTGCCAGCAGCCAAGTCGCAGATACGCAGTATTTT. Protein sequence: CASSQVADTQYF. This chain uses TRBV4-2 with TRBJ2-3; no clear D. The CDR3 extends over 12 amino acids. The germline V gene encodes CDR1 LGHNA and CDR2 YNFKEQ. Trimming removed 1 base at V and 4 bases at J, with 3 bases between.

The chain employs TRBV7-9 and TRBJ1-4; D is unclear. V was clipped by 2 bases and J by 7 bases, with 5 bases between them. Germline CDR1 and CDR2: SEHNR and FQNEAQ (reference sequence). CDR3 size: 12 residues. The CDR3 DNA reads as TGTGCCAGCAGCTTATCCGGTGAAAAACTGTTTTTT. It translates to CASSLSGEKLFF.

This clone was counted a single time. The gene calls are TRBV3-1 (or the pseudogene TRBV3-2) and TRBJ2-1, with a tentative D call TRBD2 (6 bases). In germline, CDR1 is LGHDT, CDR2 YNNKEL (reference sequence). CDR3 size: 14 residues. The ends were cut back, 1 base at V and 11 bases at J, with 15 bases in the middle. This CDR3 reads CASSQVQGGNQQFF. DNA of the CDR3: TGTGCCAGCAGCCAAGTGCAGGGCGGGAATCAGCAGTTCTTC.

This clone has only one observation. The chain is built from TRBV19 and TRBJ1-1, with D possibly being TRBD1 (5 bases). Germline CDR1 and CDR2: LNHDA and SQIVND (reference sequence). The CDR3 runs to 12 residues. Trimming removed 7 bases from V and 5 bases from J, with 11 bases in between. This CDR3 is CASIGQGTEAFF. The CDR3, as DNA: TGTGCCAGTATTGGGCAGGGTACTGAAGCTTTCTTT.

In this sample, this clone turned up once. The rearrangement links TRBV19 to TRBJ2-1; 10 bases line up with TRBD1. This CDR3 has 15 amino acids. Germline assignment: CDR1 LNHDA and CDR2 SQIVND (reference sequence). Trimming cost V 6 bases and J 10 bases; bases outside gene matches: 12. In nucleotides, the CDR3 is TGTGCCAGTAGCACCGGGACAGGGGTCGGAGGGGAGCAGTTCTTC. It translates to CASSTGTGVGGEQFF.

This clone appeared a single time. The genes are TRBV2 and TRBJ2-3; no clear D. V dropped 0 bases and J dropped 3 bases, with 7 bases sitting between them. The germline gives CDR1 SNHLY, CDR2 FYNNEI. The length of the CDR3 is 14 residues. CDR3 amino acids: CASSEALRTDTQYF. The CDR3, as DNA: TGTGCCAGCAGTGAAGCGCTTAGAACAGATACGCAGTATTTT.

A word on this clone: The missing conserved phenylalanine or tryptophan at the end of this CDR3 makes a read error likely. No DNA is shown, since the ends of the CDR3 on it are uncertain; the CDR3 is the one TCRdb lists. The chain combines TRBV3-1 (or the pseudogene TRBV3-2) with TRBJ1-2; TRBD1, the table's D call, was not compared with the DNA. The germline V gene encodes CDR1 LGHDT and CDR2 YNNKEL (reference sequence). The CDR3 region is 11 residues in length, termini included. The CDR3 sequence: CASSQADRATI.

This clone has just one count. This chain uses TRBV28 with TRBJ1-2; a weak D match, TRBD1 (6 bases). The CDR3 runs to 14 residues. Between the trimmed V and J ends, which lost 7 bases and 2 bases, there was a span of 14 bases. CDR1 MDHEN and CDR2 SYDVKM come from the germline V gene. CDR3 nucleotide sequence: TGTGCCAGCAAGGAGGAGGACAGCAACTATGGCTACACCTTC. It is translated as CASKEEDSNYGYTF.

The chain has TRBV2 and TRBJ2-7, with a weak D call TRBD2 (6 bases). The CDR3 spans 15 residues. Germline loops: CDR1 SNHLY, CDR2 FYNNEI. V shed 10 bases and J shed 6 bases, with 25 bases lying between them. The CDR3 nucleotides are TGTGCCACCAAGGACGGGCGGGACCCCTTTGTCGAGCAGTACGTC. Its translation: CATKDGRDPFVEQYV.

This chain links TRBV29-1 with TRBJ2-4, with D perhaps matching TRBD2 (5 bases). V gave up 5 bases and J gave up 9 bases, with 14 bases separating them. The CDR3 spans 12 residues. The germline gives CDR1 SQVTM, CDR2 ANQGSEA. DNA for the CDR3: TGCAGCGTTAAGGTTTTCGAGGGCATTCAGTACTTC. It translates to CSVKVFEGIQYF. Based on the CDR3 plus reference TRBV29-1 and TRBJ2-4, the full variable domain is SAVISQKPSRDICQRGTSLTIQCQVDSQVTMMFWYRQQPGQSLTLIATANQGSEATYESGFVIDKFPISRPNLTFSTLTVSNMSPEDSSIYLCSVKVFEGIQYFGAGTRLSVL.

This rearrangement joins TRBV29-1 to TRBJ2-5, with a possible D match to TRBD1 (5 bases). The CDR3 covers 13 residues. Trimming removed 4 bases at V and 5 bases at J, with 14 bases between. The germline V gene has CDR1 SQVTM and CDR2 ANQGSEA. The CDR3 nucleotides are TGCAGCGTTGGGGTAACAGGTGGGGAGACCCAGTACTTC. Its protein is CSVGVTGGETQYF.

V is TRBV2 and J is TRBJ1-2, with D possibly TRBD1 on 6 matching bases. The V and J ends lost 7 bases and 5 bases respectively, with 17 bases between them. Germline V gene sequence: CDR1 SNHLY, CDR2 FYNNEI. CDR3 length equals 14 residues. The CDR3, as DNA: TGTGCCAGCAAAGGTGGACAGACCTATTATGGCTACACCTTC. It codes for CASKGGQTYYGYTF.

This chain uses TRBV29-1 with TRBJ1-6; the match to TRBD1 covers 7 bases. Looked up from germline, CDR1 is SQVTM and CDR2 is ANQGSEA. The J segment lost 5 bases and the V segment lost 5 bases, leaving 6 bases of the junction unmatched. The CDR3 extends over 14 amino acids. The CDR3 region is CSVLEGADNSPLHF. The DNA of the CDR3 is TGCAGCGTTCTGGAGGGGGCGGATAATTCACCCCTCCACTTT.

The V and J genes are TRBV25-1 and TRBJ1-1; TRBD1 aligns across 7 bases. This CDR3 spans 15 amino acids. V lost 4 bases, J lost 0 bases, and 5 bases stayed unmatched. The germline V gene encodes CDR1 MGHDK and CDR2 SYGVNS. Here the CDR3 DNA reads TGTGCCAGCAGTGTGGTACAGGGGCTGAACACTGAAGCTTTCTTT. Amino acid sequence: CASSVVQGLNTEAFF.

This clone was seen a single time. The gene calls are TRBV9 and TRBJ2-1; 9 bases map to TRBD2. The CDR3 is 17 amino acids. Germline lookup yields CDR1 SGDLS and CDR2 YYNGEE. The junction had 7 bases not matched to a gene; V was cut back by 0 bases and J by 3 bases. CDR3: CASSVGGAAGGYNEQFF. In DNA, the CDR3 is TGTGCCAGCAGCGTAGGGGGGGCAGCGGGAGGCTACAATGAGCAGTTCTTC.